Listed below are T cell receptor beta chains from one sample, sequenced in a study of shared clonotypes between healthy human individuals. The assay was immunoSEQ multiplex PCR, and TCRdb's table has in-frame clones only and misses some. The table includes about 520,000 clones, approximately 95% detected once. Sample: naive CD4+ T cells sorted from blood. The origin of the receptors is a woman in her thirties in good health. Each CDR3 is given without its conserved first and last residue. A D gene is named only where the DNA matches it firmly.

V,D,CDR3
TRBV6-5,NA,ASRLAGDQPQH
TRBV19,TRBD1,ASSRSNRGRLYEQY
TRBV15,NA,ATSRDLSSTDTQY
TRBV21-1,NA,ASRDRPKNTIY
TRBV5-6,TRBD1,ASSLDRGPPFWTQY
TRBV28,NA,ASRSAGATEQY
TRBV5-8,NA,ASSLGESYTEAF
TRBV6-1,NA,ASSEAHQPQH
TRBV7-9,NA,ASSFFGTNQPQH
TRBV6-5,NA,ASRPGTVTDTQY
TRBV6-6,NA,ASRRKAAWDNEQF
TRBV4-1,NA,ASSLAASEVSYEQY
TRBV28,TRBD1,ASSLLGQGSSETQY
TRBV15,TRBD2,ATSREASGNGDEQF
TRBV5-1,TRBD1,ASSLGGNEYEQY
TRBV28,NA,ASSSWGAHTEAF
TRBV7-9,TRBD1,ASSRQGPQNIQY
TRBV2,NA,ASRAGQSGRNTIY
TRBV28,NA,ASSLSPDKKYNEQF
TRBV2,TRBD2,ASSAKTSGYNEQF
TRBV11-2,NA,ASSLGFQGMEPQH
TRBV28,NA,ASSRPGLLTGELF
TRBV5-1,NA,ASSLTVIPYEQY
TRBV9,TRBD1,ASSVEGQGNTGELF
TRBV7-9,NA,ASTFRKAALSTDTQY
TRBV9,TRBD2,ASSVLRGTSGSREDNEQF
TRBV18,TRBD1,ASSPSPGQETSYT
TRBV28,TRBD1,ASRQGGTGRETQY
TRBV19,NA,ASSIRWRRSNQPQH
TRBV27,TRBD1,ASKSDRVTKTQY
TRBV4-1,TRBD1,ASSLTETGAGELF
TRBV9,NA,ASSVRSAEDTQY
TRBV19,NA,ASTPGTEEETQY
TRBV7-9,TRBD2,ASSAKRLAGVVGQETQY
TRBV27,NA,ASSPRTGAYEQY
TRBV7-9,NA,ASSLVMGTRASGELF
TRBV2,NA,ASSRVLSSYEQY
TRBV6-5,NA,ASSYSTRGRTGELF
TRBV28,NA,ASSLSVRGAGTQY
TRBV10-2,TRBD1,ASAGTEVYEQY
TRBV5-1,TRBD1,AVYAGQGHTGELF
TRBV15,NA,ATSRAPTGWHQPQH
TRBV2,NA,ASHREGTDTQY
TRBV9,NA,ASSPQGTAYGYT
TRBV18,NA,ASSPSGPFQETQY